A selection of T cell receptor beta chains follows, all from one sample in a study of breast tumors, draining lymph nodes, adjacent tissues. Using its own MiXCR run on the multiplex PCR reads, TCRdb lists one record per CDR3 protein. This sample has roughly 130,000 distinct CDR3 sequences, with around 20% found just once. The sequenced sample was axillary lymph node tissue. The receptors were gathered from a female donor with breast cancer. Some clones in this sample may be carry-over from other donors' samples. CDR3s include the opening cysteine and the closing phenylalanine or tryptophan. The D gene is left open where the match is weak. The size of a clone is reported for some rows only, either as once, few or many, or as a class for expanded clones.

j_call | d_call | clone_size | v_call | cdr3_length | cdr3_aa | cdr3_nt
TRBJ2-7 | TRBD1 | many | TRBV7-6 | 15 | CASSLSHQGASEQYF | TGTGCCAGCAGCTTGTCCCATCAGGGGGCGAGCGAGCAGTACTTC
TRBJ2-7 | TRBD2 | many | TRBV4-1 | 15 | CASSHPGTSVYEQYF | TGCGCCAGCAGCCATCCCGGGACTAGCGTCTACGAGCAGTACTTC
TRBJ2-2 | NA | many | TRBV11-2 | 14 | CASSLDWLAGELFF | TGTGCCAGCAGCTTAGATTGGTTAGCCGGGGAGCTGTTTTTT
TRBJ2-1 | TRBD2 | many | TRBV11-3 | 17 | CASSFRGGGRSGNEQFF | TGTGCCAGCAGCTTTCGGGGCGGCGGGAGGTCGGGCAATGAGCAGTTCTTC
TRBJ1-5 | TRBD1 | many | TRBV19 | 15 | CASSIDGQGGQPQHF | TGTGCCAGTAGTATAGATGGACAGGGTGGTCAGCCCCAGCATTTT
TRBJ2-4 | NA | NA | TRBV24-1 | 14 | CATSDSTNRNIQYF | TGTGCCACCAGTGACTCGACGAACCGAAACATTCAGTACTTC
TRBJ2-5 | NA | many | TRBV6-4 | 12 | CASSDPLETQYF | TGTGCCAGCAGTGACCCCCTAGAGACCCAGTACTTC
TRBJ2-2 | TRBD1 | many | TRBV4-1 | 17 | CASSQTPGQVITGELFF | TGCGCCAGCAGCCAGACGCCGGGACAGGTGATAACCGGGGAGCTGTTTTTT
TRBJ2-3 | NA | many | TRBV5-5 | 13 | CASGGRGTDTQYF | TGTGCCAGCGGGGGGCGGGGCACAGATACGCAGTATTTT
TRBJ2-5 | TRBD2 | many | TRBV11-1 | 17 | CASSPGTSGGFGETQYF | TGTGCCAGCAGCCCCGGGACTAGCGGGGGGTTTGGAGAGACCCAGTACTTC
TRBJ2-2 | NA | many | TRBV20-1 | 16 | CSATTAGARNTGELFF | TGCAGTGCCACTACTGCGGGGGCCCGGAACACCGGGGAGCTGTTTTTT
TRBJ1-4 | NA | many | TRBV11-2 | 11 | CASSEGEKLFF | TGTGCCAGCAGCGAGGGTGAAAAACTGTTTTTT
TRBJ2-2 | TRBD1 | many | TRBV7-9 | 16 | CASSSQRQGNTGELFF | TGTGCCAGCAGCTCCCAAAGACAGGGAAACACCGGGGAGCTGTTTTTT
TRBJ2-3 | TRBD1 | many | TRBV2 | 16 | CASRDGTASSTDTQYF | TGTGCCAGCAGAGACGGGACAGCTTCTAGCACAGATACGCAGTATTTT
TRBJ2-3 | NA | many | TRBV20-1 | 15 | CSARDLLAPLNTQYF | TGCAGTGCTAGAGACCTACTAGCCCCCTTGAATACGCAGTATTTT
TRBJ2-5 | NA | many | TRBV6-5 | 18 | CASSYSPWTATREETQYF | TGTGCCAGCAGTTACTCGCCGTGGACAGCGACGAGAGAAGAGACCCAGTACTTC
TRBJ2-3 | NA | many | TRBV10-3 | 14 | CAISERSGADTQYF | TGTGCCATCAGTGAAAGGAGTGGCGCAGATACGCAGTATTTT
TRBJ1-6 | NA | many | TRBV27 | 15 | CASSSAARPDSPLHF | TGTGCCAGCAGTTCCGCCGCAAGACCTGATTCACCCCTCCACTTT
TRBJ2-7 | NA | many | TRBV5-4 | 13 | CASSLGDNYEQYF | TGTGCCAGCAGCTTGGGGGACAACTACGAGCAGTACTTC
TRBJ2-3 | TRBD1 | many | TRBV30 | 16 | CAWIDRGRPSTDTQYF | TGTGCCTGGATCGACAGGGGACGCCCTAGCACAGATACGCAGTATTTT
TRBJ2-1 | TRBD2 | many | TRBV3-1 | 18 | CASSQKPFGLAGGHEQFF | TGTGCCAGCAGCCAAAAACCTTTTGGGCTAGCGGGAGGTCATGAGCAGTTCTTC
TRBJ2-3 | NA | many | TRBV27 | 11 | CASTGGDTQYF | TGTGCCAGCACCGGGGGAGATACGCAGTATTTT
TRBJ2-1 | TRBD2 | many | TRBV3-1 | 16 | CASSQAGLAGVVEQFF | TGTGCCAGCAGCCAGGCGGGCCTAGCGGGAGTCGTTGAGCAGTTCTTC
TRBJ1-3 | NA | many | TRBV7-8 | 12 | CASSLRRNTIYF | TGTGCCAGCAGCTTACGTCGAAACACCATATATTTT
TRBJ2-1 | NA | NA | TRBV5-1 | 14 | CASLRDTRSQEQFF | TGCGCCAGCCTCCGCGACACGCGCTCCCAAGAGCAGTTCTTC
TRBJ2-2 | NA | few | TRBV6-5 | 16 | CASSYPTGSNTGELFF | TGTGCCAGCAGTTACCCCACAGGATCGAACACCGGGGAGCTGTTTTTT
TRBJ2-5 | TRBD2 | many | TRBV20-1 | 15 | CSARGTSGRWETQYF | TGCAGTGCTAGGGGGACTAGCGGGAGATGGGAGACCCAGTACTTC
TRBJ2-7 | TRBD2 | many | TRBV20-1 | 17 | CSALFIAGGPVGHEQYF | TGCAGTGCCCTCTTCATAGCGGGAGGGCCAGTTGGCCACGAGCAGTACTTC
TRBJ2-1 | TRBD1 | many | TRBV6-1 | 15 | CASSGRTGGGGEQFF | TGTGCCAGCAGTGGTCGGACAGGGGGGGGAGGTGAGCAGTTCTTC
TRBJ2-7 | NA | many | TRBV6-1 | 15 | CASSVDFPSSYEQYF | TGTGCCAGCAGTGTGGACTTCCCGAGCTCCTACGAGCAGTACTTC
TRBJ2-7 | TRBD1 | many | TRBV7-2 | 13 | CASSNDRGYEQYF | TGTGCCAGCAGCAACGACAGGGGATACGAGCAGTACTTC
TRBJ1-2 | NA | NA | TRBV6-5 | 15 | CASSYPIAENYGYTF | TGTGCCAGCAGTTACCCGATCGCAGAGAACTATGGCTACACCTTC
TRBJ2-6 | TRBD2 | many | TRBV5-5 | 16 | CASSFLAGLGANVLTF | TGTGCCAGCAGCTTCCTAGCGGGATTGGGGGCCAACGTCCTGACTTTC
TRBJ1-6 | NA | many | TRBV7-9 | 13 | CASSLDGSTPLHF | TGTGCCAGCAGCTTGGACGGCTCTACGCCCCTCCACTTT
TRBJ1-6 | NA | many | TRBV18 | 15 | CASSPGGKDNSPLHF | TGTGCCAGCTCACCAGGAGGGAAGGATAATTCACCCCTCCACTTT
TRBJ2-3 | NA | many | TRBV6-5 | 15 | CASSYGRASTDTQYF | TGTGCCAGCAGTTACGGTAGGGCCTCCACAGATACGCAGTATTTT
TRBJ1-4 | NA | few | TRBV7-9 | 14 | CASSPGVTNEKLFF | TGTGCCAGCAGCCCAGGGGTTACTAATGAAAAACTGTTTTTT
TRBJ2-1 | TRBD2 | many | TRBV20-1 | 16 | CSARDPLAGLYNEQFF | TGCAGTGCTAGAGACCCCTTAGCGGGACTCTACAATGAGCAGTTCTTC
TRBJ1-2 | NA | many | TRBV5-1 | 12 | CASSLDNYGYTF | TGCGCCAGCAGCTTGGACAACTATGGCTACACCTTC
TRBJ1-6 | TRBD1 | many | TRBV20-1 | 14 | CSALRGHMNSPLHF | TGCAGTGCTCTTAGGGGGCACATGAATTCACCCCTCCACTTT
TRBJ2-1 | TRBD1 | many | TRBV7-2 | 14 | CASSGTGAYNEQFF | TGTGCCAGCTCCGGGACAGGGGCCTACAATGAGCAGTTCTTC